The rows below give T cell receptor beta chains drawn from one sample of a study of beta chain features in type 1 diabetes. This table comes from immunoSEQ multiplex PCR, and its TCRdb copy is limited to in-frame clones, with some not included. This sample has 230,000 or so clones; 15% to 20% occur once, and the top ten carry 0.07% to 0.095%. The sample was naive CD4+ T cells from blood. The receptors stem from a man aged 30-40 years with type 1 diabetes. Each CDR3 is given with its conserved first and last residue. The D gene is left open where the match is weak. Expanded clones are given a class, and other clones once, few, many or no size at all.

d_call,clone_size,v_call,j_call,cdr3_nt,cdr3_aa
-,-,TRBV7-9,TRBJ2-3,TGTGCCAGCAGCCCCACACCTAGCACAGATACGCAGTATTTT,CASSPTPSTDTQYF
-,-,TRBV10-3,TRBJ2-5,TGTGCCATCAGTGAGTCGGGGAGCCCGGAGACCCAGTACTTC,CAISESGSPETQYF
TRBD2,-,TRBV9,TRBJ2-3,TGTGCCAGCAGCGTCGGGACTAGCGCCTACACAGATACGCAGTATTTT,CASSVGTSAYTDTQYF
-,-,TRBV7-2,TRBJ2-3,TGTGCCAGCAGATCCTTTATCACAGATACGCAGTATTTT,CASRSFITDTQYF
-,-,TRBV29-1,TRBJ1-5,TGCAGCGTTGCTTGGATAAGAGATCAGCCCCAGCATTTT,CSVAWIRDQPQHF
-,-,TRBV7-9,TRBJ2-3,TGTGCCAGCAGCTTGAGTTACCGCACAGATACGCAGTATTTT,CASSLSYRTDTQYF
TRBD2,-,TRBV11-2,TRBJ2-7,TGTGCCAGCAGCTTTACTAGCGGGGGGAGCTCCTACGAGCAGTACTTC,CASSFTSGGSSYEQYF
-,-,TRBV7-8,TRBJ2-1,TGTGCCAGCAGCCTAGGACCCTCACCGTTCTTC,CASSLGPSPFF
TRBD2,few,TRBV7-2,TRBJ2-1,TGTGCCAGCAGCTTAGTAGGGACTAGCGGAGACAATGAGCAGTTCTTC,CASSLVGTSGDNEQFF
TRBD1,-,TRBV7-9,TRBJ2-1,TGTGCCAGCAGCCGGTTACGGACAGGTGGAATGAATGAGCAGTTCTTC,CASSRLRTGGMNEQFF